One TCR beta chain is described in this entry. The antigen is unknown. The table came from immunoSEQ multiplex PCR; TCRdb's copy has only in-frame clones and leaves some out. Among 34,000 or so clones listed, 75% to 95% were seen once. This CDR3 region has 12 residues. V dropped 2 bases and J dropped 4 bases, with 5 bases sitting between them. CDR1 and CDR2 from the germline V gene are SEHNR and FQNEAQ (reference sequence). This record comes from a study of OX40 agonist ivuxolimab in advanced cancers. Study-wide points: CD8+ T cells averaged more expanded clones than CD4+.

Autoimmune disease history or systemic immunosuppression disqualified patients. The receptor's source is an adult with an advanced solid tumor such as melanoma, head and neck, liver or kidney cancer. The V and J genes are TRBV7-9 and TRBJ1-1; D ambiguous. The material sequenced was CD4+ or CD8+ T cells sorted from blood, taken in a trial of the OX40 agonist ivuxolimab. DNA for the CDR3: TGTGCCAGCAGCTTACCGGGCACTGAAGCTTTCTTT. This encodes CASSLPGTEAFF.